The 3 T cell receptor beta chains listed next were all sequenced from one sample in a study of identical twins (dated by TCRdb to about 2016). Library prep was done by 5' RACE. Reads for this sample came from an Illumina HiSeq 2000. TCRdb took the public reads, trimmed them with fastp at Q25, ran MiXCR for clone calling and kept in-frame beta chains. Each entry is one CDR3 protein sequence, shown with its most common DNA and genes. The sample profile shows approximately 700,000 distinct CDR3 sequences; 15% to 20% of them were found once. Less than 15% of the sample belongs to the ten largest clones. This sample was shared with a second study, whose subject was T cells expressing NK-cell markers.

The sequenced material came from PBMCs. The receptor source for this set is a woman younger than 30 in good health.

This clonotype appeared a few times. J is TRBJ2-1 and V is TRBV20-1, with 11 bases fitting TRBD2. Looked up from germline, CDR1 is DFQATT and CDR2 is SNEGSKA (reference sequence). V trimming: 5 bases; J trimming: 0 bases; junction bases outside the gene matches: 6. The CDR3 length is 16 residues. In nucleotides, the CDR3 is TGCAGTGCTCATCGTAGCGGGAGGGCCTCCTACAATGAGCAGTTCTTC. Its translation is CSAHRSGRASYNEQFF.

The chain has TRBV5-6 and TRBJ2-1, with 8 bases fitting TRBD1. Germline loops: CDR1 SGHDT, CDR2 YYEEEE. V gave up 4 bases and J gave up 3 bases; unmatched junction bases: 9. The CDR3 totals 16 residues. CDR3 sequence reads: CASSREDRAYYNEQFF. CDR3 DNA: TGTGCCAGCAGCCGAGAGGACAGGGCCTACTACAATGAGCAGTTCTTC.

The chain links TRBV6-2 or TRBV6-3 to TRBJ2-7, with D possibly TRBD1 on 5 matching bases. Per germline, CDR1 MNHEY and CDR2 SVGEGT. The CDR3 totals 18 residues. Between the trimmed V and J ends, which lost 0 bases and 3 bases, there was a span of 21 bases. CDR3 residues: CASSYSTQVSAAGYEQYF. CDR3 DNA: TGTGCCAGCAGTTACTCGACACAGGTCAGTGCCGCCGGCTACGAGCAGTACTTC.